The T cell receptor (beta chain) under discussion was sequenced for a study of CD8+ T cells in alopecia areata. General observations from the study: Scalp sample data also include resident alphabeta T cells from normal skin. Under tofacitinib, fewer expanded CD8+ clones appeared among the top 100 scalp clones.

In each case, RNA was isolated and then reverse transcribed into cDNA as the sequencing template. Sequencing was performed with immunoSEQ multiplex PCR; in TCRdb, only in-frame clones are kept and a portion is missing. Of more than 150,000 clones listed, roughly 46% are singletons. V lost 4 bases to trimming and J lost 3 bases; unmatched junction nucleotides: 7. CDR1 is SEHNR, CDR2 FQNEAQ, per germline (reference sequence). The CDR3 has 16 amino acids. Details on this clone: Its antigen is not known.

Treatment defined: oral pan-JAK inhibitor, 5-10 mg twice daily. The investigators collected lesional scalp punch biopsies and peripheral blood from alopecia areata patients. The material sequenced was CD8+ T cells sorted from blood, taken around week 54, from a patient treated with tofacitinib. This chain joins TRBV7-9 and TRBJ1-2, with 11 bases matching TRBD1. This TCR was recovered from a human donor with alopecia areata. The CDR3 region has the DNA TGTGCCAGCAGCTCAACCAGGACAGGGGGCGACTATGGCTACACCTTC. It encodes CASSSTRTGGDYGYTF.